The source of this TCR beta chain is a study of PD-1 blockade in classical Hodgkin lymphoma. Comment on this clone: The antigen is not known.

The data were produced by immunoSEQ multiplex PCR, yet TCRdb's version contains in-frame clones alone and is incomplete. The data contain 100,000 to 120,000 clones, 89% of them singletons. Described time point: cycle 4 day 1 (C4D1), after six to seven weeks of nivolumab. Each patient experienced a relapse that followed autologous stem cell transplantation, and brentuximab vedotin exposure varied. Best outcomes ranged across complete response, partial response and progressive disease. Germline V gene lookup returns CDR1 LNHDA and CDR2 SQIVND (reference sequence). The V and J ends lost 1 base and 5 bases, in that order; junction bases with no gene match: 2. The CDR3 totals 13 residues. General study results and limits: Newly diagnosed patients and complete responders had comparable diversity at baseline. CD4+ but not CD8+ TCR diversity rose significantly by C4D1.

This receptor was identified in a human donor with classical Hodgkin lymphoma. This chain uses TRBV19 with TRBJ2-7, with 7 positions matching TRBD2. The source material was peripheral blood mononuclear cells (PBMCs), sampled before the fourth cycle of nivolumab. CDR3: CASSIVSGNEQYF. The CDR3 DNA reads as TGTGCCAGTAGTATAGTCAGCGGGAACGAGCAGTACTTC.